This T cell receptor beta chain came from a study of beta chain features in type 1 diabetes. As every portion of the isolated RNA was reverse transcribed, the sequencing read expressed TCRB transcripts. An average of about 3.5 million reads was obtained for naive, central memory and regulatory T cell samples. Sequencing was performed with immunoSEQ multiplex PCR; in TCRdb, only in-frame clones are kept and a portion is missing. The sample lists over 350,000 clones, about 15% seen once, with about 0.02% in the top ten. A word on this clone: Its antigen is unknown.

Sorted populations all had greater than 98% purity. Notes on the study in general: The VDJ junctions of type 1 diabetes patients carried fewer insertions and more deletions. Short templates might get an advantage during PCR, and this would be equal in patients and controls.

CDR3 length: 13 amino acids. The V end was cut by 5 bases, the J end by 3 bases, with 9 bases between. The germline CDR1 and CDR2 sequences are SGHVS and FQNEAQ. The chain combines TRBV7-8 with TRBJ2-3, with a possible D match to TRBD2 (5 bases). Input material: naive CD4+ T cells from blood. The TCR originated in a young woman in good health. This CDR3 is CASSPGRTDTQYF. The CDR3, as DNA: TGTGCCAGCAGCCCGGGAAGGACAGATACGCAGTATTTT.